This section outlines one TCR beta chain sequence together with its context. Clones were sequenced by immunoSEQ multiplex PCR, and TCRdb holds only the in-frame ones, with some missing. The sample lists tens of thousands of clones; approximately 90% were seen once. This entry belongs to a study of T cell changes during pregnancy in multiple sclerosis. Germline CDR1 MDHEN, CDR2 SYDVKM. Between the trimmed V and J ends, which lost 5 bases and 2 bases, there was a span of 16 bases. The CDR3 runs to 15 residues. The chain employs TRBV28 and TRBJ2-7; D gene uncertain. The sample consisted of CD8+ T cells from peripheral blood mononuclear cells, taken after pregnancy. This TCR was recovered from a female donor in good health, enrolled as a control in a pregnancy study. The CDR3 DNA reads TGTGCCAGCAGTCTGTACGAGGTGTTCACCTACGAGCAGTACTTC. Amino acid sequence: CASSLYEVFTYEQYF.